This passage covers 3 T cell receptor beta chains from one sample sequenced in a study of blood T cell repertoires in COVID-19. The table came from immunoSEQ multiplex PCR; TCRdb's copy has only in-frame clones and leaves some out. The sample shows fewer than 300,000 clones, around 85% of them seen only once. Sequenced input: PBMCs or T cells enriched from blood (not recorded which). The receptors come from a woman aged 45-60 years who had recovered from COVID-19.

The gene calls are TRBV10-1 and TRBJ2-7, with 8 bases fitting TRBD2. From germline, CDR1 is WNHNN and CDR2 SYGVQD (reference sequence). V shed 6 bases, J shed 1 base, and the junction held 2 bases outside the gene matches. This CDR3 contains 13 residues. The CDR3 spells CASRIAGSYEQYF. Here the CDR3 DNA reads TGCGCCAGCAGAATAGCGGGATCCTACGAGCAGTACTTC.

The V and J genes are TRBV5-1 and TRBJ1-2, with D unclear. The CDR3 is made up of 14 amino acids. V lost 0 bases, J lost 5 bases, and 11 bases lay in between. Looked up from germline, CDR1 is SGHRS and CDR2 is YFSETQ. In nucleotides, the CDR3 is TGCGCCAGCAGCTTGGCCGGGAGAGAATATGGCTACACCTTC. It is translated as CASSLAGREYGYTF.

The chain links TRBV9 to TRBJ2-5; 8 nucleotides agree with TRBD2. This CDR3 contains 17 residues. Unmatched junction bases numbered 18, after V lost 4 bases and J lost 7 bases. Germline lookup yields CDR1 SGDLS and CDR2 YYNGEE. The CDR3 sequence: CASSLNTPGLGEGTQYF. The CDR3 coding sequence is TGTGCCAGCAGCCTGAATACCCCGGGACTAGGGGAGGGGACCCAGTACTTC. Based on the CDR3 plus reference TRBV9 and TRBJ2-5, the full variable domain is DSGVTQTPKHLITATGQRVTLRCSPRSGDLSVYWYQQSLDQGLQFLIQYYNGEERAKGNILERFSAQQFPDLHSELNLSSLELGDSALYFCASSLNTPGLGEGTQYFGPGTRLLVL.